This T cell receptor (beta chain) was sequenced for a study of human T cells and chemical hapten exposure. Study-wide context: Skin on the upper inner arm, roughly 2 cm by roughly 2 cm in size, was sensitized with 2% DPC. Chiefly female patients presented with alopecia areata, totalis or universalis.

V dropped 0 bases and J dropped 2 bases, with 13 bases sitting between them. The CDR3 length is 15 residues. Germline V gives CDR1 DFQATT, CDR2 SNEGSKA (reference sequence). TCRdb re-analysed the RACE reads in MiXCR, keeping a single row per CDR3 protein. This sample has about 120,000 distinct CDR3 sequences, with 12% to 15% found just once. This clonotype was detected only a few times. The time point was: patch test 1, 2 weeks after DPC sensitization. Treatment described: therapeutic diphenylcyclopropenone sensitization with weekly scalp DPC. At every patch-test visit, blood was drawn before the patch test was applied.

Sequences were derived from whole blood, sampled in connection with sensitization to the hapten diphenylcyclopropenone (DPC). The chain uses TRBV20-1 and TRBJ1-1; no firm D call. The source is a man younger than 35 with alopecia areata. Some clones in this sample may be carry-over from other donors' samples. This CDR3 is CSARDLLGSNTEAFF. The CDR3 bases are TGCAGTGCTAGAGATCTGTTAGGGAGCAACACTGAAGCTTTCTTT.